This T cell receptor (beta chain) was found in a study of cytomegalovirus exposure and HLA in healthy donors (dated by TCRdb to about 2017). General notes on the study: A later analysis indicated that the roughly 120 validation repertoires were generated on the platform also employed for the 670 or so repertoires of the first cohort. To predict cytomegalovirus infection status, the study brought together high-throughput TCR immunosequencing, statistical association of individual TCRs with disease status, and machine learning. Along with the approximately 620-subject first cohort, a separate validation cohort of roughly 110 different subjects was used. The study aimed to test whether signatures of past pathogen exposure could be identified by cataloging public T cell receptors.

The CDR3 numbers 14 residues from cysteine through phenylalanine. CDR3 DNA is the only sequence kept; it has 42 bases, read in frame from the first base. The germline V gene supplies CDR1 SGHAT and CDR2 FQNNGV. V loses 2 bases, J loses 3 bases, and the germline ends lie 10 bases apart. On the study overall, not on this receptor specifically: In a later analysis, TCRs clustered in the first cohort were found to also tend to co-occur in the 110 or so validation repertoires, with 85% to 95% of cluster scores above 0. A later analysis had no HLA typing for the validation cohort, so co-occurrence there was scored across all 130 or so repertoires. In vitro tests confirmed that a few of the cytomegalovirus-associated TCR beta chains recognize cytomegalovirus antigens. The classifier was reported to diagnose cytomegalovirus status with high specificity and sensitivity in both the original and validation cohorts. Across donors, most TCR sequences were observed very rarely, whereas some public TCRs were present in many individuals. The study gave a list of 150 to 200 TCR beta chains associated with cytomegalovirus. According to the authors, the approach could potentially be generalized to other disease states and immunological phenotypes.

Comment on this clone: Its antigen is unknown. Base quality data are lacking; no much larger clone is found one base away.

Libraries were built with the immunoSEQ multiplex PCR assay. In the source study's methods: To diagnose cytomegalovirus status from the catalog of TCR beta chain sequences, a statistical classification framework was built. TCRdb stores this immuneACCESS table with in-frame sequences only. Part of the clones is absent; in the studies checked, under half of the shortfall reflects unresolved V genes, and no reason is known for the rest. Clone size and the V and J calls come from that table; the DNA yielded D and trimming. The sample table holds about 120,000 clones, of which approximately 91% were seen once. Around 4.5% of the sample is held by the ten biggest clonotypes. Donors formed part of the validation cohort, which comprised 120 subjects and was distinct from the first cohort of under 850 subjects.

The sequence was collected from a man between 18 and 29 years old in good health and CMV-seropositive. The chain is made from TRBV11-2 and TRBJ1-2; confidence is insufficient to name the D gene. Sequenced: PBMCs. The nucleotides are TGTGCCAGCAGCTTAAGGGAGAGAGACTATGGCTACACCTTC. It encodes CASSLRERDYGYTF.